Each of the 22 T cell receptor beta chains below was sequenced from the same sample in a study of blood T cell repertoires in COVID-19. TCRdb's table, derived via immunoSEQ multiplex PCR, lists solely in-frame clones and lacks some. The sample carries some 270,000 clones, about nine tenths recorded once. The sequencing sample was made of peripheral blood. These receptors were obtained from a man between 50 and 59 years old with acute or convalescent COVID-19.

This clone was observed a few times. The chain uses TRBV12-3 or TRBV12-4 and TRBJ1-2; the D is unclear. Deletions cut 1 base from V and 7 bases from J, with 10 bases between. The CDR3 has 13 amino acids. In DNA, the CDR3 is TGTGCCAGCAGTTTAGAGACACAACTTGGCTACACCTTC. This sequence encodes CASSLETQLGYTF.

The chain joins TRBV5-4 to TRBJ2-2; D gene ambiguous. This CDR3 is built from 15 residues. Germline V gene data show CDR1 as SGHNT and CDR2 as YYREEE (reference sequence). V was cut by 0 bases and J by 0 bases, with 6 bases left in between. The CDR3 loop reads CASSLDSTNTGELFF. The CDR3 nucleotides are TGTGCCAGCAGCTTGGACAGTACGAACACCGGGGAGCTGTTTTTT.

For this clone: This same CDR3 is encoded by further DNA sequences in the sample. The chain is built from TRBV6-5 and TRBJ2-7; the match to TRBD2 covers 8 bases. V lost 2 bases, J lost 3 bases, and 0 bases stayed unmatched. The germline V gene encodes CDR1 MNHEY and CDR2 SVGAGI. The CDR3 spans 13 residues. The chain's CDR3 is CASSYREGYEQYF. CDR3 DNA: TGTGCCAGCAGTTACCGGGAGGGCTACGAGCAGTACTTC.

Comments on this clone: The same CDR3 can be traced to other DNA sequences in this sample. The chain has TRBV30 and TRBJ1-1, with D unresolved. This CDR3 comprises 11 residues. Germline V gives CDR1 GTSNPN, CDR2 SVGIG (reference sequence). The germline V and J ends were trimmed by 2 bases and 5 bases, with 6 bases remaining between them. The CDR3 DNA follows: TGTGCCTGGAGTAGGAGAACTGAAGCTTTCTTT. It is translated as CAWSRRTEAFF.

This chain uses TRBV5-1 with TRBJ2-1, with 8 bases lining up with TRBD1. Germline lookup yields CDR1 SGHRS and CDR2 YFSETQ. This CDR3 spans 13 amino acids. The J segment lost 8 bases and the V segment lost 2 bases, leaving 3 bases of the junction unmatched. DNA for the CDR3: TGCGCCAGCAGCTTCGGACAGGGCGATGAGCAGTTCTTC. It translates to CASSFGQGDEQFF.

The rearrangement joins TRBV14 to TRBJ2-7, with 9 bases fitting TRBD1. The CDR3 sequence is 17 residues long. Germline V gene data show CDR1 as SGHDN and CDR2 as FVKESK. V dropped 0 bases and J dropped 6; count of bases not matched to a gene: 12. CDR3 nucleotide sequence: TGTGCCAGCAGCCAAGATCTTGGCTGGACAGGGGAGTCCGAGCAGTACTTC. Its translation: CASSQDLGWTGESEQYF.

This chain links TRBV10-2 with TRBJ1-5; no clear D gene. Germline V CDR1 and CDR2: WSHSY, SAAADI. This CDR3 contains 16 residues. V gave up 0 bases and J gave up 1 base, with 10 bases separating them. As DNA, the CDR3 is TGCGCCAGCAGTGAGTCGCCAGGTTTCAGCAATCAGCCCCAGCATTTT. Protein: CASSESPGFSNQPQHF.

The genes are TRBV27 and TRBJ2-7; 7 bases line up with TRBD1. Germline V gives CDR1 MNHEY, CDR2 SMNVEV (reference sequence). This CDR3 is 13 amino acids long. V gave up 5 bases and J gave up 3 bases; unmatched junction bases: 4. CDR3 region: CASSIRDSYEQYF. Here the CDR3 DNA reads TGTGCCAGCAGTATCCGGGACAGCTACGAGCAGTACTTC.

The chain has TRBV29-1 and TRBJ2-2; D might be TRBD2 (6 bases). The V end was cut by 8 bases, the J end by 7 bases, with 17 bases between. The CDR3 spans 13 residues. Germline V gene data show CDR1 as SQVTM and CDR2 as ANQGSEA. CDR3 in amino acids: CSIVSGAGGELFF. The CDR3 DNA follows: TGCAGCATCGTGAGTGGAGCGGGCGGGGAGCTGTTTTTT.

This clone was detected once. The rearrangement links TRBV10-1 to TRBJ2-7, with a tentative D call TRBD1 (6 bases). V was shortened by 6 bases and J by 0 bases, with 15 bases between the two germline ends. Germline V gene lookup returns CDR1 WNHNN and CDR2 SYGVQD (reference sequence). There are 15 residues in the CDR3. The CDR3 spells CASSAGAGTSYEQYF. Written as DNA, the CDR3 is TGCGCCAGCAGCGCAGGGGCAGGGACCTCCTACGAGCAGTACTTC.

The rearrangement joins TRBV5-6 to TRBJ1-2; D unresolved. The CDR3 spans 16 residues. In germline, CDR1 is SGHDT, CDR2 YYEEEE. The V gene lost 1 base and the J gene lost 2 bases, with 15 bases spanning the gap. The CDR3 loop is CASSLWSSIPNYGYTF. The CDR3 nucleotides are TGTGCCAGCAGCTTGTGGTCCTCTATCCCCAACTATGGCTACACCTTC.

This sequence joins TRBV3-1 (or the pseudogene TRBV3-2) and TRBJ2-3, with 7 bases identical to TRBD2. J was trimmed by 1 base and V by 4 bases; bases with no gene match: 5. Per germline, CDR1 LGHDT and CDR2 YNNKEL (reference sequence). The CDR3 covers 15 residues. DNA for the CDR3: TGTGCCAGCAGCCCGGGACTAACTGGCACAGATACGCAGTATTTT. Protein sequence: CASSPGLTGTDTQYF.

The genes are TRBV7-9 and TRBJ2-7; no firm D call. Trimming removed 1 base from V and 6 bases from J, with 4 bases in between. The CDR3 totals 11 residues. CDR1 is SEHNR and CDR2 is FQNEAQ in the germline V gene (reference sequence). CDR3: CASSLDGEQYF. The CDR3 region has the DNA TGTGCCAGCAGCTTAGACGGCGAGCAGTACTTC.

V and J are TRBV27 and TRBJ1-5; TRBD1 matches 12 bases. Germline CDR1 reads MNHEY; CDR2 reads SMNVEV (reference sequence). The CDR3 covers 17 residues. The trim removed 1 base at V and 6 bases at J, leaving 7 bases unmatched. The CDR3 here is CASSLLGGTGGGQPQHF. In DNA form, the CDR3 reads TGTGCCAGCAGTTTATTAGGGGGGACAGGGGGCGGTCAGCCCCAGCATTTT.

CDR3 DNA: TGCAGTGCTAGTACTAGCGGGGCTAGCACAGATACGCAGTATTTT. Translation: CSASTSGASTDTQYF. The rearrangement links TRBV20-1 to TRBJ2-3; TRBD2 agrees at 10 bases. The V gene's germline CDR1 is DFQATT and CDR2 SNEGSKA (reference sequence). The V and J ends lost 3 bases and 0 bases, in that order; junction bases with no gene match: 3. The length of the CDR3 is 15 residues.

The CDR3 nucleotides are TGTGCCAGTAGCCCTAGACAGGGGTCCTACAATGAGCAGTTCTTC. Encoded protein: CASSPRQGSYNEQFF. The chain recombines TRBV19 with TRBJ2-1; the match to TRBD1 covers 8 bases. Germline V gene data show CDR1 as LNHDA and CDR2 as SQIVND (reference sequence). The CDR3 is 15 amino acids. V was clipped by 6 bases and J by 1 base; unmatched bases: 5.

This chain uses TRBV6-5 with TRBJ2-3; TRBD2 aligns across 8 bases. The CDR3 has 14 amino acids. Germline V CDR1 and CDR2: MNHEY, SVGAGI. J gave up 8 bases and V 6 bases, and 10 bases lay outside the gene matches. DNA of the CDR3: TGTGCCAGCAGCGCAGGGAGTAGCGGGGTTACGCAGTATTTT. Its translation is CASSAGSSGVTQYF.

This CDR3 reads CASTRTGELFF. The CDR3 coding sequence is TGTGCCAGCACTCGCACCGGGGAGCTGTTTTTT. The chain employs TRBV5-6 and TRBJ2-2; the D is unclear. The CDR3 totals 11 residues. Deletions cut 6 bases from V and 4 bases from J, with 4 bases between. From germline, CDR1 is SGHDT and CDR2 YYEEEE.

With regard to this clone: This sample also contains other DNA sequences that code for the same CDR3. The chain couples TRBV6-1 to TRBJ1-1; D is possibly TRBD1 (5 bases). The V gene's germline CDR1 is MNHNS and CDR2 SASEGT. CDR3 length equals 13 residues. V was shortened by 2 bases and J by 1 base, with 5 bases between the two germline ends. The CDR3 protein is CASSETGNTEAFF. CDR3 bases: TGTGCCAGCAGTGAAACAGGGAACACTGAAGCTTTCTTT.

The rearrangement joins TRBV2 to TRBJ2-7; D gene unclear. The CDR3 length is 14 residues. Germline V gives CDR1 SNHLY, CDR2 FYNNEI. V gave up 5 bases and J gave up 5 bases, with 16 bases separating them. DNA for the CDR3: TGTGCCAGCAGTTCCCATGGCCCTTTGAACGAGCAGTACTTC. Translated, it gives CASSSHGPLNEQYF.

The chain uses TRBV5-4 and TRBJ2-3, with 9 positions matching TRBD2. The CDR3 length is 13 residues. Trimming cost V 6 bases and J 6 bases; bases outside gene matches: 5. CDR1 is SGHNT and CDR2 is YYREEE in the germline V gene (reference sequence). This chain's CDR3 is CASIGRGGDTQYF. Written as DNA, the CDR3 is TGTGCCAGCATAGGGCGGGGGGGCGATACGCAGTATTTT.

J is TRBJ1-1 and V is TRBV6-5, with D possibly being TRBD1 (5 bases). CDR3 length equals 15 residues. V was trimmed by 6 bases and J by 10 bases, leaving 24 bases between them. Germline CDR1 MNHEY, CDR2 SVGAGI. The CDR3 nucleotides read TGTGCCAGCAGCCAGTTGAGGACATCCCTTCAAGGAGCTTTCTTT. Its protein product is CASSQLRTSLQGAFF.